The clone carrying this T cell receptor (beta chain) was counted between two and nine times. The antigen is not known. The record originates from a study of blood T cells in healthy people across ages. Study outcomes and limitations: Compared with aged donors, long-lived donors showed fewer expanded clones, suggesting selection.

With a J-beta primer mix and a sample-barcoded 5' primer, a second PCR ran 7 to 11 cycles. MiXCR was run by TCRdb on the 5' RACE reads, yielding one entry per CDR3 protein. The sample carries about 1.5 million distinct CDR3 sequences, 40% to 45% recorded once. Sequencing was performed on blood. The sequence was collected from a woman aged 18-30 years in good health.

The CDR3 DNA reads as TGCAGTGCTTGCCCAACACGCGGGGTCCAAGAGACCCAGTACTTC. The encoded protein is CSACPTRGVQETQYF. The chain joins TRBV20-1 to TRBJ2-5; D may be TRBD2 (6 bases). Per the germline V gene, CDR1 is DFQATT and CDR2 is SNEGSKA (reference sequence). This CDR3 has 15 residues. Trimming cost V 5 bases and J 1 base, with 17 bases left between them.